A single sample is the source of the 5 T cell receptor beta chains below, sequenced in a study of Graves' ophthalmopathy and Graves' hyperthyroidism. The authors amplified TCR beta CDR3 regions from RNA transcripts. The first round was an RT-PCR with HTBI primers, and the second round was a multiplex PCR. Using its own MiXCR run on the multiplex PCR reads, TCRdb lists one record per CDR3 protein. The sample has approximately 160,000 distinct CDR3 sequences; roughly two fifths are singletons. Sequenced sample: peripheral blood. These receptors were taken from a man under 40 with Graves' ophthalmopathy.

The V and J genes are TRBV12-3 or TRBV12-4 and TRBJ1-3; no firm D call. Deletions cut 4 bases from V and 4 bases from J, with 11 bases between. This CDR3 is 14 amino acids long. CDR3 in amino acids: CASSSSGSGNTIYF. CDR3 DNA: TGTGCCAGCAGTTCTTCAGGTTCAGGAAACACCATATATTTT.

The table lists this clonotype with many counts. This chain links TRBV2 with TRBJ1-3; D call uncertain. V dropped 4 bases and J dropped 0 bases, with 7 bases sitting between them. The CDR3 totals 14 residues. The germline gives CDR1 SNHLY, CDR2 FYNNEI. CDR3 DNA: TGTGCCAGCAGTGGAGGGAACTCTGGAAACACCATATATTTT. This sequence encodes CASSGGNSGNTIYF. The whole variable domain, filled in from reference TRBV2 and TRBJ1-3, reads EPEVTQTPSHQVTQMGQEVILRCVPISNHLYFYWYRQILGQKVEFLVSFYNNEISEKSEIFDDQFSVERPDGSNFTLKIRSTKLEDSAMYFCASSGGNSGNTIYFGEGSWLTVV.

A single count supports this clonotype. The V and J genes are TRBV24-1 and TRBJ2-7, with D unclear. Germline V lookup: CDR1 KGHDR, CDR2 SFDVKD. The V end was cut by 8 bases, the J end by 5 bases, with 15 bases between. The CDR3 spans 13 residues. The CDR3 protein is CATMGFPRNEQYF. The CDR3 DNA reads TGTGCCACCATGGGGTTTCCCCGGAACGAGCAGTACTTC.

In its sample, this clonotype was seen once. This chain joins TRBV4-2 and TRBJ1-1; tentative D call: TRBD1 (6 bases). Per germline, CDR1 LGHNA and CDR2 YNFKEQ. The CDR3 spans 15 residues. V lost 0 bases, J lost 1 base, and 9 bases lay in between. This CDR3 reads CASSQEGASNTEAFF. In DNA form, the CDR3 reads TGTGCCAGCAGCCAAGAGGGGGCTTCGAACACTGAAGCTTTCTTT.

The chain employs TRBV12-3 or TRBV12-4 and TRBJ2-2, with D unclear. Trimming stripped 6 bases from V and 2 bases from J, with 7 bases between. The CDR3 contains 13 residues. In DNA form, the CDR3 reads TGTGCCAGCAGCTACTTCAACACCGGGGAGCTGTTTTTT. Translation gives CASSYFNTGELFF.